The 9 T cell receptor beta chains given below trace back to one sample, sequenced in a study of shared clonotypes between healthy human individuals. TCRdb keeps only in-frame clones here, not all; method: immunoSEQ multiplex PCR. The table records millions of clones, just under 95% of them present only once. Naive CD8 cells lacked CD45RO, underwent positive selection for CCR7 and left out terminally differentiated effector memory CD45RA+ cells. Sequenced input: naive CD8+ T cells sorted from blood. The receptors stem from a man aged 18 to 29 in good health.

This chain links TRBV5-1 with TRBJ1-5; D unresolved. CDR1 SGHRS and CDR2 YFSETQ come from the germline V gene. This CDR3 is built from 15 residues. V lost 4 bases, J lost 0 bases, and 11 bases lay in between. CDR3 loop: CASSTAGDSNQPQHF. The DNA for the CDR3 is TGCGCCAGCAGCACCGCAGGTGATAGCAATCAGCCCCAGCATTTT. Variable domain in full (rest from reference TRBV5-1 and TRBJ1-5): KAGVTQTPRYLIKTRGQQVTLSCSPISGHRSVSWYQQTPGQGLQFLFEYFSETQRNKGNFPGRFSGRQFSNSRSEMNVSTLELGDSALYLCASSTAGDSNQPQHFGDGTRLSIL.

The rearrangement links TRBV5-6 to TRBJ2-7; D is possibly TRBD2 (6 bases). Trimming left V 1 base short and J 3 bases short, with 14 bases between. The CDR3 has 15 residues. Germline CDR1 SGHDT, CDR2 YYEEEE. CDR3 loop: CASSLSPGTYYEQYF. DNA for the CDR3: TGTGCCAGCAGCTTGAGTCCAGGGACTTACTACGAGCAGTACTTC.

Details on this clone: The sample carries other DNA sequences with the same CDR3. CDR3 in amino acids: CASSAGGSSYEQYF. CDR3 bases: TGTGCCAGCAGCGCCGGGGGGAGCTCCTACGAGCAGTACTTC. The chain links TRBV9 to TRBJ2-7; 7 nucleotides line up with TRBD2. V was pared by 3 bases and J by 0 bases, with 3 bases of the junction left unmatched. This CDR3 has 14 amino acids. CDR1 SGDLS and CDR2 YYNGEE come from the germline V gene.

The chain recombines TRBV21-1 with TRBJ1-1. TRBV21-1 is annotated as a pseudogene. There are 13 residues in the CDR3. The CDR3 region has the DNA TGTGCCAGCAGAACCCCCACGGGCACTGAAGCTTTCTTT. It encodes CASRTPTGTEAFF.

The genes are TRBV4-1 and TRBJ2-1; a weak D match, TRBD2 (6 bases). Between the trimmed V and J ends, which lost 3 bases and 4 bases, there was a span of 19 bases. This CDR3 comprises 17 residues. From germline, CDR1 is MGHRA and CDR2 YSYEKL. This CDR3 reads CASSQSSAVGLYNEQFF. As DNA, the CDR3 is TGCGCCAGCAGCCAGTCGTCGGCGGTGGGACTTTACAATGAGCAGTTCTTC.

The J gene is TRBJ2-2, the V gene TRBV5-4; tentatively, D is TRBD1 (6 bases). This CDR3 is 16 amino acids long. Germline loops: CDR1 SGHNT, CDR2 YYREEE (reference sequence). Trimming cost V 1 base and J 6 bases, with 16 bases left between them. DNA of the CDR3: TGTGCCAGCAGCTTGACAGGGCTGGCCATCCCCGGGGAGCTGTTTTTT. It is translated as CASSLTGLAIPGELFF.

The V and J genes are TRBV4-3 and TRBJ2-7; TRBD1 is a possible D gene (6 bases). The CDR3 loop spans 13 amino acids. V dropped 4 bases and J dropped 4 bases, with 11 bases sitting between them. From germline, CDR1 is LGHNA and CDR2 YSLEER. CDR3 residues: CASSLGQSYEQYF. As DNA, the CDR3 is TGCGCCAGCAGCCTAGGACAGTCTTACGAGCAGTACTTC.

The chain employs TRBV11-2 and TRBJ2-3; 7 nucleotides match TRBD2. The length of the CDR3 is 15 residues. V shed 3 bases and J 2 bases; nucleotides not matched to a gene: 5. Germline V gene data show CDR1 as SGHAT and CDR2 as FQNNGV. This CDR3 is CASSFKRGPTDTQYF. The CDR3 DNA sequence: TGTGCCAGCAGCTTTAAGCGGGGACCCACAGATACGCAGTATTTT.

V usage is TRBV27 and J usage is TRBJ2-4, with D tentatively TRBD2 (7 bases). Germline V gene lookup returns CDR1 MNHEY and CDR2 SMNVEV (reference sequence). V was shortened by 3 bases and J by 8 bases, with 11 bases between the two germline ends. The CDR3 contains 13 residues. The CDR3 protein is CASSFWEGDIQYF. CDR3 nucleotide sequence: TGTGCCAGCAGTTTCTGGGAGGGGGACATTCAGTACTTC.